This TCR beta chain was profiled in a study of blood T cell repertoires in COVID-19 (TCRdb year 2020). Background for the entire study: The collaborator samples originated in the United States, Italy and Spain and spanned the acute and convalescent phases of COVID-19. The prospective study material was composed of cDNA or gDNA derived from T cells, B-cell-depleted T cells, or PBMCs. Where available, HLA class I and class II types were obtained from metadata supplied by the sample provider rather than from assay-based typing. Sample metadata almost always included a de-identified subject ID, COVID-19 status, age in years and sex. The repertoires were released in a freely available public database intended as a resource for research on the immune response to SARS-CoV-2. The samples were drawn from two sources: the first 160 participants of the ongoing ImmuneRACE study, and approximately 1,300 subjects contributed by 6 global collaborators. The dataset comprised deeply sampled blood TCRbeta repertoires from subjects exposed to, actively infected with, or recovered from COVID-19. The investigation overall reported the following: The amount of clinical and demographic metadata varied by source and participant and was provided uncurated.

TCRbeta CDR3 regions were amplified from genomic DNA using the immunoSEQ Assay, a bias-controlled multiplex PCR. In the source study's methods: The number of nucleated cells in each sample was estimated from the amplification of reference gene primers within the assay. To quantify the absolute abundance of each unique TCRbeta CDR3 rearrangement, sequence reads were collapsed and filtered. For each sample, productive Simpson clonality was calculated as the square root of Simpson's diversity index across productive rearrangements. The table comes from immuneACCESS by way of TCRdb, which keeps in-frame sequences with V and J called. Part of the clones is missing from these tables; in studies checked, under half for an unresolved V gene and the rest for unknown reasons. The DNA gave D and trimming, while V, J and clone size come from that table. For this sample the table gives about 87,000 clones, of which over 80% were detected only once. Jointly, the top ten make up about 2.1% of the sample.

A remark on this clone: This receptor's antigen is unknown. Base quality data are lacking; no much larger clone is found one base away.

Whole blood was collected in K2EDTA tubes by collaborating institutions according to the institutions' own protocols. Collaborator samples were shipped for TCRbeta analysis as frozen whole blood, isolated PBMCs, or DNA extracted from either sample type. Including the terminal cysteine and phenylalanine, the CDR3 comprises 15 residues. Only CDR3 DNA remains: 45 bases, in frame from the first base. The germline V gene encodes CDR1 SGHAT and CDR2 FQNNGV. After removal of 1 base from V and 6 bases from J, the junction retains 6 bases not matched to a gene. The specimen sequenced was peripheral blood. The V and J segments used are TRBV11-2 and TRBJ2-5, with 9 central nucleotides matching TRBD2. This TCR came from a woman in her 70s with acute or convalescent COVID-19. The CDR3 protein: CASSLGRGGVKTQYF. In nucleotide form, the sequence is TGTGCCAGCAGCTTAGGGCGGGGGGGCGTGAAGACCCAGTACTTC.